The T cell receptor (beta chain) described here comes from a study of T cell repertoires in MIS-A myocarditis (dated by TCRdb to between 2022 and 2023). Clipping removes 6 bases from V and 8 bases from J, with 9 as the unmatched junction base count. As encoded in the germline V gene, CDR1 is KGHDR while CDR2 is SFDVKD. The CDR3 goes from the cysteine to the phenylalanine over 16 residues. Just the 48-base CDR3 DNA is kept, in frame starting at base 1. TCRbeta CDR3 regions were amplified by the immunoSEQ bias-controlled multiplex PCR and were subjected to high-throughput sequencing. The authors processed their data as follows. CDR3 sequences were collapsed and filtered by the immunoSEQ vendor pipeline to quantify abundance and frequency of each unique TCRbeta CDR3. Dominant CDR3 amino acid sequences were clustered with SARS-CoV-2-specific ImmuneCODE TCRbeta sequences by CD-HIT at a 90% global sequence identity threshold. Clones were classed as hyperexpanded at frequencies of 0.1 to 1 and as large at frequencies of 0.01 to 0.1. For the dominant clones, CDR3 amino acid sequences and V and J gene assignments were confirmed with MiXCR. The R stringdist package was used to calculate Levenshtein distances between the patient clonotypes and the ImmuneCODE hits. Here the immuneACCESS table is served through TCRdb, limited to in-frame sequences with V and J called. Missing clones are a known gap in these copies; in checked studies unresolved V genes cover under half, and the rest lacks a known reason. Clone size and V and J calls were adopted from that table, with D and trimming inferred from the DNA. For this sample there are about 11,000 clones; 83% appear just once. The ten largest make up over 25% of the sample.

The QIAamp DNA FFPE kit was used to extract genomic DNA from formalin-fixed paraffin-embedded autopsy tissue. About this clone itself: Its antigen remains undetermined. The sample holds no much larger clone one base away, and base qualities are not on file.

Sequencing used right ventricle heart tissue obtained at autopsy. The sample's cell subset or site label, decoded: cardiac tissue sample (left or right ventricle, interventricular septum, or pericardium). This TCR derives from a man younger than 35 with fulminant myocarditis from multisystem inflammatory syndrome in adults (MIS-A) after COVID-19. This chain joins TRBV24-1 to TRBJ2-1; 13 bases in the middle match TRBD2. The bases read TGTGCCACCAGTAAACTAGCGGGGGGGCCCGGTGATGAGCAGTTCTTC. It is translated as CATSKLAGGPGDEQFF.